A selection of T cell receptor beta chains follows, all from one sample in a study of T cells expressing NK-cell markers. TCRdb processed the 5' RACE reads again and assigns one entry to each CDR3 protein, with no DNA. The sample includes some 300,000 distinct CDR3 sequences. The sequencing sample was made of blood T cells: a sorted CD56 or NKG2C T cell subset, CD4+ or CD8+ T cells, or bulk PBMC T cells (not recorded which). These receptor sequences come from a man younger than 35 in good health. Each CDR3 is given with its conserved first and last residue.

TRBJ2-7	TRBV11-2	CASLISRPPSYEQYF
TRBJ1-2	TRBV4-3	CASSQARQGPYGYTF
TRBJ2-3	TRBV20-1	CSGRAADTQYF
TRBJ2-1	TRBV6-2/TRBV6-3	CASSDPRDIFYNEQFF
TRBJ1-1	TRBV18	CASSPTGRGTEAFF
TRBJ2-1	TRBV5-1	CASSSQQGHISYNEQFF
TRBJ2-6	TRBV29-1	CSVAYSGANVLTF
TRBJ2-2	TRBV30	CAWAGPIPTGELFF
TRBJ2-2	TRBV10-1	CASTARGTGELFF
TRBJ1-4	TRBV12-3/TRBV12-4	CASITDRGSNEKLFF
TRBJ2-2	TRBV20-1	CSAISSGINTGELFF
TRBJ2-2	TRBV27	CASTPGTGITGELFF
TRBJ2-5	TRBV6-5	CASSYGTQGYETQYF
TRBJ1-1	TRBV7-8	CASSLDRWNTEAFF
TRBJ2-1	TRBV25-1	CASSASGTSGVNEQFF
TRBJ2-7	TRBV20-1	CSGTDMGLGEQYF
TRBJ2-2	TRBV6-1	CASSPLAGGMVGELFF
TRBJ1-5	TRBV12-3/TRBV12-4	CASSTDRASPAQHF
TRBJ2-2	TRBV5-1	CASSLEVAGNTGELFF
TRBJ1-1	TRBV7-9	CAAAKGIEMNTEAFF
TRBJ2-1	TRBV4-1	CASSQVDSGLADNEQFF
TRBJ2-3	TRBV29-1	CSVVPVYPSTDTQYF
TRBJ1-2	TRBV29-1	CSVEGGKDYGYTF
TRBJ2-2	TRBV5-1	CASSLVPSGNTGELFF
TRBJ1-4	TRBV12-3/TRBV12-4	CASSPRVGREKLFF
TRBJ1-2	TRBV5-5	CASSGGTNYGYTF
TRBJ2-2	TRBV7-3	CASSSAGGTGELFF